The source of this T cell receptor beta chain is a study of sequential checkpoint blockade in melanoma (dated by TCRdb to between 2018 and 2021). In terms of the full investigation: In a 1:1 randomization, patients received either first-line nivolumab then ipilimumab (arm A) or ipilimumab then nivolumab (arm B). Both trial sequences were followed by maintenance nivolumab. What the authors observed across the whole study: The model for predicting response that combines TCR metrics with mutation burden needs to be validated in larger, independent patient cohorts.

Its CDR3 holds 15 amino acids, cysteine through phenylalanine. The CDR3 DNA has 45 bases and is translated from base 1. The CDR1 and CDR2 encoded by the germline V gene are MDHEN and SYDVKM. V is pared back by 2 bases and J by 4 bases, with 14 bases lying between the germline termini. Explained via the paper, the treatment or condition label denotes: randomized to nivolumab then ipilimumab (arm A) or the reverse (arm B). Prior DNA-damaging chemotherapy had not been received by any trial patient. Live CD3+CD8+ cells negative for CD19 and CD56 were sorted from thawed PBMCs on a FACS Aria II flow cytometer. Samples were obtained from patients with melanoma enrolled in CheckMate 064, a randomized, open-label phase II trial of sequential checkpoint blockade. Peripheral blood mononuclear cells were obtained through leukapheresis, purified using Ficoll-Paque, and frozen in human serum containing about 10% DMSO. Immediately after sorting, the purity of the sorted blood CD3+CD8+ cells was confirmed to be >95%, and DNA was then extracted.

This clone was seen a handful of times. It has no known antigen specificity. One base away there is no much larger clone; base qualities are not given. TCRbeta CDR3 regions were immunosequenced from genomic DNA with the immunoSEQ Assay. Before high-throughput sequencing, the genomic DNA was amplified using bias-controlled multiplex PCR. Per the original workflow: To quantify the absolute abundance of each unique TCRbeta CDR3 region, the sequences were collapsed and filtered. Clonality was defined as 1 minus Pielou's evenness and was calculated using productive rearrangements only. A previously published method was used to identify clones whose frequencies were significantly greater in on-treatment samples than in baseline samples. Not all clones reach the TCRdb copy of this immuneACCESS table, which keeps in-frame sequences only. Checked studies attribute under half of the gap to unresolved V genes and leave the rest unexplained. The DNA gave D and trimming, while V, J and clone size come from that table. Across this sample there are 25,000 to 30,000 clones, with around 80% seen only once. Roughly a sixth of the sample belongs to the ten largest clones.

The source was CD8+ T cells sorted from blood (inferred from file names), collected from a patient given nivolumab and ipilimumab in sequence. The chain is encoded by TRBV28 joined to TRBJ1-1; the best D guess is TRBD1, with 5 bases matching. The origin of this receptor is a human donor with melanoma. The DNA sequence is TGTGCCAGCAGTTTACCGGGGGTTGGGGGCACTGAAGCTTTCTTT. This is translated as CASSLPGVGGTEAFF. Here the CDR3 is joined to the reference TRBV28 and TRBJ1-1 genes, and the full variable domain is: DVKVTQSSRYLVKRTGEKVFLECVQDMDHENMFWYRQDPGLGLRLIYFSYDVKMKEKGDIPEGYSVSREKKERFSLILESASTNQTSMYLCASSLPGVGGTEAFFGQGTRLTVV.